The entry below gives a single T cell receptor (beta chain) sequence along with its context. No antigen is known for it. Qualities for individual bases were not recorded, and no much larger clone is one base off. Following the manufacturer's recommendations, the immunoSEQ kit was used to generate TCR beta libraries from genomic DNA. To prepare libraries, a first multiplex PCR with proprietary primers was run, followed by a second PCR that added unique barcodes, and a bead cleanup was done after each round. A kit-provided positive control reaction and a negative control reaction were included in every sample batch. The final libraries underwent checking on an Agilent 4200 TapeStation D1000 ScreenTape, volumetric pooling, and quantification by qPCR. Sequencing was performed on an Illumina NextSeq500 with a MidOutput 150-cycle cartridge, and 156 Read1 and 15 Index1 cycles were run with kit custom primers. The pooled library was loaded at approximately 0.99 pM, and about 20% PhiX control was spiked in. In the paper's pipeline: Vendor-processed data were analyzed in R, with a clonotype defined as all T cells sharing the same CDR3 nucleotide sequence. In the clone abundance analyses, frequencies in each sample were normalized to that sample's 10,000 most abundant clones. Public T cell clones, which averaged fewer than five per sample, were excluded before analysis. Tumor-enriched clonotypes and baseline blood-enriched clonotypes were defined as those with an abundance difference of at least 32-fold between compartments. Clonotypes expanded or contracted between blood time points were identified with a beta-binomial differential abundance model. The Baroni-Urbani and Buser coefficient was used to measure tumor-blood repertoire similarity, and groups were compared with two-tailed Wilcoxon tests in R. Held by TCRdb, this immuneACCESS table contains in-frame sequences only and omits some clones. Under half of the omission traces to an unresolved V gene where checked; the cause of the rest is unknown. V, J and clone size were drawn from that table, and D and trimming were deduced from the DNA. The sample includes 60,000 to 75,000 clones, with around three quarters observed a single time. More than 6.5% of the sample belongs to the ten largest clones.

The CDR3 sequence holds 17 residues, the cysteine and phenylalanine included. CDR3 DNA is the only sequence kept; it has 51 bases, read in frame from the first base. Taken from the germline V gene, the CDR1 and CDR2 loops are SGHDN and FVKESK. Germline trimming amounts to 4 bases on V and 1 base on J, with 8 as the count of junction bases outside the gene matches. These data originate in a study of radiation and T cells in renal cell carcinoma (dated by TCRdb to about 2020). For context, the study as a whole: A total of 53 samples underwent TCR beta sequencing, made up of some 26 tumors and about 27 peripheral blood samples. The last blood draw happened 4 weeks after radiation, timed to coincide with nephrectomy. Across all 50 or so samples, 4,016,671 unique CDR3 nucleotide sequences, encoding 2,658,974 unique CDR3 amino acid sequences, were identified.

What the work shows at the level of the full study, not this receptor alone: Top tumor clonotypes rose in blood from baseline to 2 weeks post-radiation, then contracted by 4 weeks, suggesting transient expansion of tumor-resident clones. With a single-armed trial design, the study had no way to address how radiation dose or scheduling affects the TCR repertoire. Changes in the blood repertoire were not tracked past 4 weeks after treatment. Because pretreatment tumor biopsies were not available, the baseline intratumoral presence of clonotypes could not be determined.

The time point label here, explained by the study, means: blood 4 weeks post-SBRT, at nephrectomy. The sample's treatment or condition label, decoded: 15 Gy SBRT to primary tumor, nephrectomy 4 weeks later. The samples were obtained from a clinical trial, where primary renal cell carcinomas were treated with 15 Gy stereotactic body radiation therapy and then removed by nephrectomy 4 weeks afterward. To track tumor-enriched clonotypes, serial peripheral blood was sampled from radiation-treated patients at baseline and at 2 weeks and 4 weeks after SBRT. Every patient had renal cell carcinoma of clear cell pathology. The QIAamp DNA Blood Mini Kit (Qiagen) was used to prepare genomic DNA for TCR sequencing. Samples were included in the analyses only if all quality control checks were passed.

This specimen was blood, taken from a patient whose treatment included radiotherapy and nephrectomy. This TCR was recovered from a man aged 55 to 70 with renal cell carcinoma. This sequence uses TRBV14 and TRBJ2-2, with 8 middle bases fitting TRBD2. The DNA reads TGTGCCAGCAGCCCAAAGGGACTAGTGCTGAACACCGGGGAGCTGTTTTTT. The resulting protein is CASSPKGLVLNTGELFF.